One and the same sample provided the 30 T cell receptor beta chains below, sequenced in a study of cytomegalovirus exposure and HLA in healthy donors. The PCR used 60 Vbeta and 13 Jbeta primers. The method was immunoSEQ multiplex PCR; TCRdb's version includes in-frame clones alone and lacks a portion of them. The sample contains over 150,000 clones, 81% of which appear only once. The source material was PBMCs. The receptor source for this set is a woman aged 18-30 years in good health and CMV-seronegative.

The J gene is TRBJ2-7, the V gene TRBV5-5; D gene ambiguous. Trimming removed 1 base from V and 1 base from J, with 9 bases in between. Germline V CDR1 and CDR2: SGHKS, YYEKEE (reference sequence). The CDR3 consists of 14 residues. The CDR3 sequence: CASSLYSLSYEQYF. The DNA of the CDR3 is TGTGCCAGCAGCTTGTACAGTCTTTCCTACGAGCAGTACTTC.

The rearrangement joins TRBV2 to TRBJ2-6; TRBD1 aligns across 8 bases. Germline V gives CDR1 SNHLY, CDR2 FYNNEI. The CDR3 consists of 16 residues. J was trimmed by 4 bases and V by 5 bases; bases with no gene match: 7. The CDR3: CASSIGTGAGANVLTF. The CDR3 nucleotides are TGTGCCAGCAGTATAGGGACAGGCGCAGGGGCCAACGTCCTGACTTTC.

The chain combines TRBV19 with TRBJ2-7; 9 bases line up with TRBD1. Trimming at V came to 8 bases and at J to 2 bases, leaving 4 bases not matched to a gene. The CDR3 has 13 amino acids. Germline CDR1 is LNHDA and CDR2 is SQIVND (reference sequence). Written as DNA, the CDR3 is TGTGCCAGTCTAGGACAGGGGACCTACGAGCAGTACTTC. Protein product: CASLGQGTYEQYF.

This chain links TRBV29-1 with TRBJ1-2, with D perhaps matching TRBD1 (5 bases). Germline CDR1 is SQVTM and CDR2 is ANQGSEA. V lost 4 bases and J 3 bases, leaving 6 bases between the germline ends. CDR3 size: 11 residues. The CDR3: CSVGRDYGYTF. DNA of the CDR3: TGCAGCGTTGGCAGGGACTATGGCTACACCTTC.

This clone was seen a handful of times. V and J are TRBV5-4 and TRBJ1-1, with 7 bases identical to TRBD1. The CDR3 runs to 15 residues. Germline V gene sequence: CDR1 SGHNT, CDR2 YYREEE (reference sequence). The V segment lost 6 bases and the J segment 3 bases; nucleotides outside the gene matches: 11. The CDR3 DNA follows: TGTGCCAGCAACTCGGAGGGGGCACTCCACACTGAAGCTTTCTTT. Amino acid sequence: CASNSEGALHTEAFF.

The CDR3 loop reads CASSQGAETEKLFF. The CDR3 nucleotides are TGCGCCAGCAGCCAGGGGGCCGAAACAGAAAAACTGTTTTTT. This chain uses TRBV4-1 with TRBJ1-4; possible D gene TRBD1, 6 bases. The CDR3 is 14 amino acids. Germline V gene sequence: CDR1 MGHRA, CDR2 YSYEKL. V dropped 3 bases and J dropped 8 bases, with 13 bases sitting between them.

The gene calls are TRBV6-1 and TRBJ2-3; TRBD1 agrees at 8 bases. V was clipped by 4 bases and J by 1 base; unmatched bases: 7. The CDR3 extends over 16 amino acids. Germline V lookup: CDR1 MNHNS, CDR2 SASEGT. The CDR3 sequence is CASSARQGHGTDTQYF. The CDR3 coding sequence is TGTGCCAGCAGTGCCCGACAGGGGCACGGCACAGATACGCAGTATTTT.

The rearrangement joins TRBV7-6 to TRBJ2-1, with 10 bases that match TRBD1. Germline loops: CDR1 SGHVS, CDR2 FNYEAQ. J lost 4 bases, V lost 4 bases, and 4 bases had no gene match. The CDR3 contains 15 residues. CDR3 sequence (DNA): TGTGCCAGCAGCTCGGGACAGGGGAGTTACAATGAGCAGTTCTTC. Translating gives CASSSGQGSYNEQFF.

Details on this clone: The junction and the germline gene differ at one end; a read error may be behind it. The V gene is TRBV4-2, the J gene TRBJ2-6; 8 bases are a match to TRBD1. The germline CDR1 and CDR2 sequences are LGHNA and YNFKEQ. This CDR3 spans 18 amino acids. DNA of the CDR3: TGTGCCAGCGGCCAAGTGGGCAGGGGGCCAACTGGGGCCAACGTCCTGACTTTC. It specifies CASGQVGRGPTGANVLTF.

This chain connects TRBV5-1 to TRBJ2-7, with unresolved D. Germline V gene lookup returns CDR1 SGHRS and CDR2 YFSETQ. The V gene lost 1 base and the J gene lost 3 bases, with 8 bases spanning the gap. The CDR3 covers 13 residues. Here the CDR3 reads CASSLSTVYEQYF. In DNA, the CDR3 is TGCGCCAGCAGCTTGAGCACTGTCTACGAGCAGTACTTC.

The chain employs TRBV7-6 and TRBJ2-5; 7 bases fit TRBD1. This CDR3 has 15 amino acids. Looked up from germline, CDR1 is SGHVS and CDR2 is FNYEAQ. The V gene end was trimmed by 4 bases and the J gene end by 6 bases; junction bases not matched to a gene: 11. The DNA of the CDR3 is TGTGCCAGCAGCTCCGACCGACAGGGAATACAGACCCAGTACTTC. This gives the protein CASSSDRQGIQTQYF.

V usage is TRBV9 and J usage is TRBJ2-5; a weak D match, TRBD2 (6 bases). Germline-derived CDR1 and CDR2 are SGDLS and YYNGEE. The CDR3 covers 16 residues. Trimming stripped 2 bases from V and 4 bases from J, with 18 bases between. CDR3 sequence: CASSVFRGTEGETQYF. The DNA for the CDR3 is TGTGCCAGCAGCGTTTTTCGCGGGACCGAAGGAGAGACCCAGTACTTC.

The chain has TRBV15 and TRBJ1-4; 12 bases line up with TRBD1. The CDR3 totals 16 residues. Germline V gene data show CDR1 as LNHNV and CDR2 as YYDKDF (reference sequence). With 3 bases clipped from V and 10 bases from J, the junction kept 9 bases outside the gene matches. The CDR3 coding sequence is TGTGCCACCAGCAGGGACCGGGACAGGGGGCCTGGAAAACTGTTTTTT. Protein sequence: CATSRDRDRGPGKLFF.

The V call is TRBV9, the J call TRBJ2-5; possible D gene TRBD2, 6 bases. The CDR3 has 14 residues. V lost 3 bases and J 5 bases, leaving 14 bases between the germline ends. CDR1 and CDR2 (germline): SGDLS, YYNGEE. Written as DNA, the CDR3 is TGTGCCAGCAGCGCCCAGGTGGGGAGGGAGACCCAGTACTTC. Translation gives CASSAQVGRETQYF.

The gene calls are TRBV12-5 and TRBJ2-7; 8 bases fit TRBD1. Looked up from germline, CDR1 is LGHNT and CDR2 is FRNRAP. The CDR3 runs 16 residues. After removal of 1 base from V and 7 bases from J, the junction contained 12 bases not matched to a gene. The CDR3 protein is CASGLGAGQGAGEQYF. CDR3 in DNA: TGTGCTAGTGGTTTGGGGGCGGGTCAGGGGGCTGGGGAGCAGTACTTC.

This chain joins TRBV7-8 and TRBJ1-5; a weak D match, TRBD1 (6 bases). CDR1 is SGHVS and CDR2 is FQNEAQ in the germline V gene. The CDR3 covers 17 residues. V gave up 2 bases and J gave up 11 bases, with 25 bases separating them. As DNA, the CDR3 is TGTGCCAGCAGCTTAAACGCCGCAGGGGCCCGCCAGGTGGCCCAGCATTTT. Translated, it gives CASSLNAAGARQVAQHF.

The V and J genes are TRBV5-1 and TRBJ2-5; no clear D. The length of the CDR3 is 14 residues. The germline CDR1 and CDR2 sequences are SGHRS and YFSETQ. V lost 2 bases and J 4 bases, leaving 12 bases between the germline ends. The CDR3 loop is CASSFGLARETQYF. The CDR3, as DNA: TGCGCCAGCAGCTTTGGGCTCGCGCGAGAGACCCAGTACTTC.

J is TRBJ1-4 and V is TRBV5-1; weak D call: TRBD1 (6 bases). Trimming pared 3 bases from V and 6 bases from J, leaving 21 bases between. The CDR3 runs 17 residues. The germline gives CDR1 SGHRS, CDR2 YFSETQ. The CDR3 region is CASSSRQVGRDDEKLFF. The CDR3 nucleotides read TGCGCCAGCAGCTCCCGACAGGTGGGCAGGGATGATGAAAAACTGTTTTTT.

This chain connects TRBV29-1 to TRBJ1-1; D gene unclear. This CDR3 has 14 amino acids. Trimming took off 5 bases at V and 5 bases at J, with 18 bases between the two ends. The germline gives CDR1 SQVTM, CDR2 ANQGSEA. CDR3 sequence (DNA): TGCAGCGTTCAGCCCCAAGAGCGGTGGACTGAAGCTTTCTTT. Its translation: CSVQPQERWTEAFF.

This rearrangement joins TRBV19 to TRBJ1-1, with D possibly matching TRBD1 (6 bases). CDR1 LNHDA and CDR2 SQIVND come from the germline V gene (reference sequence). The CDR3 runs to 14 residues. The ends were cut back, 5 bases at V and 5 bases at J, with 15 bases in the middle. CDR3 nucleotide sequence: TGTGCCAGTAGTTTCAGGGGTCCGGGGACTGAAGCTTTCTTT. It is translated as CASSFRGPGTEAFF.

V usage is TRBV19 and J usage is TRBJ1-1; 7 bases agree with TRBD1. The junction had 23 bases not matched to a gene; V was cut back by 5 bases and J by 8 bases. CDR3 size: 18 residues. Looked up from germline, CDR1 is LNHDA and CDR2 is SQIVND (reference sequence). Written as DNA, the CDR3 is TGTGCCAGTAGTGTCGGATACCCCCCAATTGACAGGGTAAACGAAGCTTTCTTT. Translated: CASSVGYPPIDRVNEAFF.

The rearrangement links TRBV4-1 to TRBJ2-6; TRBD1 might be the D (5 bases). V shed 6 bases and J shed 0 bases, with 12 bases lying between them. The germline gives CDR1 MGHRA, CDR2 YSYEKL. The CDR3 totals 16 residues. The CDR3 DNA sequence: TGCGCCAGCAGAACCCCAGGGTCCTCTGGGGCCAACGTCCTGACTTTC. It is translated as CASRTPGSSGANVLTF.

This chain joins TRBV11-2 and TRBJ2-1; 9 bases line up with TRBD2. This CDR3 comprises 14 residues. J gave up 2 bases and V 5 bases, and 1 base lay outside the gene matches. Germline-derived CDR1 and CDR2 are SGHAT and FQNNGV. The CDR3 is CASSPSGTYNEQFF. The DNA for the CDR3 is TGTGCCAGCAGCCCTAGCGGGACCTACAATGAGCAGTTCTTC.

CDR3 DNA: TGTGCCAGCAGTTACTCGTTGGGGGGGATAACCTATGGCTACACCTTC. This gives the protein CASSYSLGGITYGYTF. The chain links TRBV6-5 to TRBJ1-2; weak D call: TRBD1 (5 bases). CDR3 length: 16 amino acids. The V gene lost 0 bases and the J gene lost 4 bases, with 15 bases spanning the gap. The germline V gene encodes CDR1 MNHEY and CDR2 SVGAGI.

The genes are TRBV18 and TRBJ1-1; no reliable D call. The length of the CDR3 is 14 residues. Germline-derived CDR1 and CDR2 are KGHSH and LQKENI. V lost 6 bases, J lost 4 bases, and 15 bases lay in between. The CDR3 nucleotides read TGTGCCAGCTCTCCCCTTGGAGGGATCACTGAAGCTTTCTTT. This codes for CASSPLGGITEAFF.

The chain employs TRBV7-8 and TRBJ2-1, with D uncertain. V lost 1 base to trimming and J lost 0 bases, with 13 bases between them. The germline V gene encodes CDR1 SGHVS and CDR2 FQNEAQ. This CDR3 contains 17 residues. The CDR3: CASSLGFGLSSYNEQFF. In DNA, the CDR3 is TGTGCCAGCAGCTTAGGTTTCGGTCTTAGCTCCTACAATGAGCAGTTCTTC.

The sample holds a few counts of this clone. J is TRBJ2-7 and V is TRBV7-9, with a weak D call TRBD1 (7 bases). The CDR3 is 16 amino acids. Trimming took 1 base from V and 1 from J, leaving 14 bases between them. The germline V gene has CDR1 SEHNR and CDR2 FQNEAQ (reference sequence). CDR3 nucleotide sequence: TGTGCCAGCAGCTTAGTTGGGGGGACAGCTTCCTACGAGCAGTACTTC. Its protein is CASSLVGGTASYEQYF.

The chain links TRBV4-2 to TRBJ1-1; 7 nucleotides match TRBD1. The ends lost 3 bases at V and 5 bases at J; junction bases unmatched: 9. There are 15 residues in the CDR3. Germline-derived CDR1 and CDR2 are LGHNA and YNFKEQ. The CDR3 region has the DNA TGTGCCAGCAGCCATGACGACAGGGACCGGACTGAAGCTTTCTTT. It is translated as CASSHDDRDRTEAFF.

This chain joins TRBV5-1 and TRBJ2-1, with D perhaps matching TRBD1 (6 bases). There are 14 residues in the CDR3. Germline V gene sequence: CDR1 SGHRS, CDR2 YFSETQ. Trimming left V 4 bases short and J 12 bases short, with 20 bases between. This chain's CDR3 is CASSTGQLLAGQFF. In nucleotides, the CDR3 is TGCGCCAGCAGCACCGGACAGCTTTTAGCCGGGCAGTTCTTC.

The gene calls are TRBV7-3 and TRBJ1-1; 8 bases line up with TRBD1. V shed 2 bases and J 2 bases; nucleotides not matched to a gene: 4. There are 15 residues in the CDR3. The germline gives CDR1 SGHTA, CDR2 FQGTGA. CDR3 protein: CASSLSGTGNTEAFF. The CDR3 nucleotides read TGTGCCAGCAGCTTATCCGGGACAGGCAACACTGAAGCTTTCTTT.